The following is a T cell receptor beta chain sequence with its context. This entry is derived from a study of cytomegalovirus exposure and HLA in healthy donors. Amplification used 60 Vbeta primers and 13 Jbeta primers. TCRdb's copy holds only in-frame clones and misses some; the assay was immunoSEQ multiplex PCR. The repertoire holds 150,000 to 200,000 clones, with about 80% as singletons. V dropped 6 bases and J dropped 4; count of bases not matched to a gene: 3. The CDR3 spans 14 residues. Germline V CDR1 and CDR2: MNHNY, SVGAGI (reference sequence). Sequencing input: PBMCs. The source of this sequence is a woman aged 25 to 39 in good health and CMV-seronegative. The gene calls are TRBV6-6 and TRBJ2-3, with 11 bases matching TRBD2. DNA for the CDR3: TGTGCCAGCAGCGCGGGACTAGCGGCAGATACGCAGTATTTT. This encodes CASSAGLAADTQYF.